This T cell receptor beta chain was sequenced for a study of cytomegalovirus exposure and HLA in healthy donors. Germline trimming cut 7 bases from V and 1 base from J; bases unmatched to any gene: 1. The CDR3 is 13 amino acids. CDR1 and CDR2 (germline): LNHDA, SQIVND (reference sequence). With 60 Vbeta and 13 Jbeta primers, the PCR was carried out. Profiling relied on immunoSEQ multiplex PCR, and the TCRdb table lists in-frame clones only, not all of them. Of 230,000 or so clones in the sample, 80% to 95% were seen once. The material sequenced was PBMCs. The chain recombines TRBV19 with TRBJ1-1; TRBD1 aligns across 9 bases. The receptor comes from a girl aged 2 to 9 in good health and CMV-seronegative. CDR3 protein: CASTTGGNTEAFF. CDR3 nucleotides: TGTGCCAGTACGACAGGGGGGAACACTGAAGCTTTCTTT.